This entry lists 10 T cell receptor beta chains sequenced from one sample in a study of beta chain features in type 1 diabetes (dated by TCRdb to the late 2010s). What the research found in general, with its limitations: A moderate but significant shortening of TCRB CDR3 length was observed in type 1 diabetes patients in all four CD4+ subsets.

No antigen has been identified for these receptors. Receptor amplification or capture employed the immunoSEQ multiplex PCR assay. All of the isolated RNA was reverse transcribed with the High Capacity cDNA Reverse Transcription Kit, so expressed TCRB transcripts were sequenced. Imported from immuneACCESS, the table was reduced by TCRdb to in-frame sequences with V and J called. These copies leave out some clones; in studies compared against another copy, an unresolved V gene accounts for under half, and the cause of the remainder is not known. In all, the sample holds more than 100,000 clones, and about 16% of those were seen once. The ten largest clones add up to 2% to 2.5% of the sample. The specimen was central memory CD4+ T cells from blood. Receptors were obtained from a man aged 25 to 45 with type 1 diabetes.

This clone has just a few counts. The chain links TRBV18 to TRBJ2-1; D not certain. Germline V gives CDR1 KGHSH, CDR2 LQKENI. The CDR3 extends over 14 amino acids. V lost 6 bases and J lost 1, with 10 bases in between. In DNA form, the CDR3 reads TGTGCCAGCTCGATAGGGAAATCCTACAATGAGCAGTTCTTC. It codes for CASSIGKSYNEQFF.

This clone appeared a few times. CDR3 nucleotides: TGTGCCAGTCAAGGACAGCTTCTCACAGATACGCAGTATTTT. This encodes CASQGQLLTDTQYF. V is TRBV25-1 and J is TRBJ2-3, with D maybe TRBD1 (6 bases). V lost 9 bases, J lost 2 bases, and 15 bases lay in between. The CDR3 totals 14 residues. Germline lookup yields CDR1 MGHDK and CDR2 SYGVNS. The full variable domain, rest sourced from reference TRBV25-1 and TRBJ2-3, is EADIYQTPRYLVIGTGKKITLECSQTMGHDKMYWYQQDPGMELHLIHYSYGVNSTEKGDLSSESTVSRIRTEHFPLTLESARPSHTSQYLCASQGQLLTDTQYFGPGTRLTVL.

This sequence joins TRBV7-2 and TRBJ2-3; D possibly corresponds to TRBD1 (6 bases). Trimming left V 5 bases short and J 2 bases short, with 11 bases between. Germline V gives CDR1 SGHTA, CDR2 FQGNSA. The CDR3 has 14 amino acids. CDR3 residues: CASSQRTATDTQYF. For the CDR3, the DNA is TGTGCCAGCAGCCAAAGGACAGCCACAGATACGCAGTATTTT.

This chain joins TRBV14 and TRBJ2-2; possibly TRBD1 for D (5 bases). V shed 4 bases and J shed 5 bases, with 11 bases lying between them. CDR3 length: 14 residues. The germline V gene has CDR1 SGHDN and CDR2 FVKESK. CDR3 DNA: TGTGCCAGCAGCCTCCGAGCAGGGACCGGGGAGCTGTTTTTT. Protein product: CASSLRAGTGELFF.

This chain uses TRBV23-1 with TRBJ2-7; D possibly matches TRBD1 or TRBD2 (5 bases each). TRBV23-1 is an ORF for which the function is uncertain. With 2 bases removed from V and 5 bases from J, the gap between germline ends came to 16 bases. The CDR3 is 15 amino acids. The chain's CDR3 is CASSQGTQKGNEQYF. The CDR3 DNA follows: TGCGCCAGCAGTCAAGGGACGCAGAAAGGCAACGAGCAGTACTTC.

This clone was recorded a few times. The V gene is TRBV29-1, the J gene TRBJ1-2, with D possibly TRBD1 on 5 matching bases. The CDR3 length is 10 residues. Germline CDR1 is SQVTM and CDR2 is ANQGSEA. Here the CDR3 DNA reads TGCATCGGACATGGAGAGGGCTACACCTTC. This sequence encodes CIGHGEGYTF.

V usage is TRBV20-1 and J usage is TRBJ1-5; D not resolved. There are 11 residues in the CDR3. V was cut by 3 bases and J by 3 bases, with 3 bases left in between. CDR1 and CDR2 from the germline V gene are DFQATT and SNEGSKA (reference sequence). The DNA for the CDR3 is TGCAGTGCTAGTTACAATCAGCCCCAGCATTTT. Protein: CSASYNQPQHF.

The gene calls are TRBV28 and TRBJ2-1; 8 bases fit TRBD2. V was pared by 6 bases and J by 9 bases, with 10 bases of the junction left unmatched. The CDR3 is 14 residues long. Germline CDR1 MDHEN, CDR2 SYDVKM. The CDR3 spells CASSPGGANSEQFF. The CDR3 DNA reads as TGTGCCAGCAGCCCCGGGGGGGCTAATAGTGAGCAGTTCTTC. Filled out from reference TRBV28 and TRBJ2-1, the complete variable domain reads DVKVTQSSRYLVKRTGEKVFLECVQDMDHENMFWYRQDPGLGLRLIYFSYDVKMKEKGDIPEGYSVSREKKERFSLILESASTNQTSMYLCASSPGGANSEQFFGPGTRLTVL.

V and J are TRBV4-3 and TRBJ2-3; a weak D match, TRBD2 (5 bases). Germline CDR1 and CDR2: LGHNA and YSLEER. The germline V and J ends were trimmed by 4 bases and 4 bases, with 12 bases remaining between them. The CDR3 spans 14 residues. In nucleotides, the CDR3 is TGCGCCAGCAGCCCCCAAGGAGGCTCAGATACGCAGTATTTT. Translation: CASSPQGGSDTQYF.

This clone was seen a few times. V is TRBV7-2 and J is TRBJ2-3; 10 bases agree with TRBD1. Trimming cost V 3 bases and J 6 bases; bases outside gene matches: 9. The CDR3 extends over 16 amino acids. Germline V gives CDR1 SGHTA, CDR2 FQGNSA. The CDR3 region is CASSFTGTGVGDTQYF. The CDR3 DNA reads TGTGCCAGCAGCTTTACCGGGACAGGGGTTGGGGATACGCAGTATTTT.